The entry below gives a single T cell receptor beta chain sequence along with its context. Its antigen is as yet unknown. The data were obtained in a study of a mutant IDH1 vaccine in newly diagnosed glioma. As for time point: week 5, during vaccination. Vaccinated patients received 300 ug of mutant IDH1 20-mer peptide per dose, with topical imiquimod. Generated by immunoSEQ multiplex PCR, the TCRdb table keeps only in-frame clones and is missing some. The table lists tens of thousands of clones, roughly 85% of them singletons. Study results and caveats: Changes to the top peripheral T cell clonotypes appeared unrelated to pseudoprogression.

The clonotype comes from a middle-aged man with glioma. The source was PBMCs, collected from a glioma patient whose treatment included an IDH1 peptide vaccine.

The CDR3 reads CASSQLGAGTEAFF. The CDR3 DNA reads as TGTGCCAGCAGCCAACTGGGCGCTGGTACTGAAGCTTTCTTT. The rearrangement uses TRBV4-2 and TRBJ1-1; unclear D gene. The germline V gene has CDR1 LGHNA and CDR2 YNFKEQ. The V end was cut by 2 bases, the J end by 5 bases, with 12 bases between. The CDR3 consists of 14 residues.